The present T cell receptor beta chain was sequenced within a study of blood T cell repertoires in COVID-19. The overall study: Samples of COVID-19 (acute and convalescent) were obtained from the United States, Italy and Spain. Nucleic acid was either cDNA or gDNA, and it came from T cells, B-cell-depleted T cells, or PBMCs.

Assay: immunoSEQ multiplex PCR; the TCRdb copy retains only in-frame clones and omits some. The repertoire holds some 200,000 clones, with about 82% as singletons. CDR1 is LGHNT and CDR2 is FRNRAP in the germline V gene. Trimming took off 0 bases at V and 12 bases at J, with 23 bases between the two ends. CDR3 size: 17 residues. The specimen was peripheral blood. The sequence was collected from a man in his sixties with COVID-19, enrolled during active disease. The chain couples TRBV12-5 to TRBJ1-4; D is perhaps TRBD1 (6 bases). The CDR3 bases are TGTGCTAGTGGTTTGGTCCTGAACCCGGGACAACAAGAGGAACTGTTTTTT. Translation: CASGLVLNPGQQEELFF.